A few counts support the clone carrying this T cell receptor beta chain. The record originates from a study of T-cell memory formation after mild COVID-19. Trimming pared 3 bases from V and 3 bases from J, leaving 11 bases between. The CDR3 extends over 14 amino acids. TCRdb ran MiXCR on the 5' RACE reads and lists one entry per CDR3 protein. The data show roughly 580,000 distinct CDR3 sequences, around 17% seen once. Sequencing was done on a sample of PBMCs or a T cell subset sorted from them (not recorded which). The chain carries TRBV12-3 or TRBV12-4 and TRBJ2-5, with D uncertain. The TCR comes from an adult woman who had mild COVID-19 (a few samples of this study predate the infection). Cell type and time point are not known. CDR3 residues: CASSFANFEETQYF. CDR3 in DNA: TGTGCCAGCAGTTTCGCAAATTTCGAAGAGACCCAGTACTTC.